This TCR beta chain was recovered during a study of graft-versus-host responses after intestinal transplantation. Turning to the study itself: Tacrolimus plus steroids were given to all recipients for approximately 3 years, preceded by anti-thymocyte globulin induction.

To note about this clone: The antigen is undetermined.

Measured with immunoSEQ multiplex PCR; TCRdb has only the in-frame clones, and not every one. Of 85,000 to 100,000 clones in the sample, around 90% are singletons; the top ten hold roughly 0.099%. This sequence was found in a human donor who received an intestinal transplant. The sample consisted of unstimulated CD4+ T cells sorted from spleen or lymph node cells, taken before intestinal transplant.

Here the CDR3 DNA reads TGTGCCAGCAGCACCCCGGACAGGAACACTGAAGCTTTCTTT. It codes for CASSTPDRNTEAFF. The gene calls are TRBV5-6 and TRBJ1-1; D is perhaps TRBD1 (6 bases). V gave up 4 bases and J gave up 1 base, with 11 bases separating them. Germline CDR1 reads SGHDT; CDR2 reads YYEEEE. The CDR3 spans 14 residues.